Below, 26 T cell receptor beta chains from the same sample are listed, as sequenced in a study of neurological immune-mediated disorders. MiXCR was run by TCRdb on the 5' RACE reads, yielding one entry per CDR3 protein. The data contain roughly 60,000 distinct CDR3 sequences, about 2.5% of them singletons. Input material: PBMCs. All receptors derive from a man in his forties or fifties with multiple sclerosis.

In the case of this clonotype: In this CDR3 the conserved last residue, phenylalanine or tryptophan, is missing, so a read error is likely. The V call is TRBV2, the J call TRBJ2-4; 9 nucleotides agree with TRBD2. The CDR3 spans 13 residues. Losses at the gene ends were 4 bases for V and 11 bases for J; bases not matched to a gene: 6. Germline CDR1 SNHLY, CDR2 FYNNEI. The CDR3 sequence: CASSAGGGVLQYN. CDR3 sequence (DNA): TGTGCCAGCAGTGCCGGCGGGGGGGTCCTTCAGTACAAC.

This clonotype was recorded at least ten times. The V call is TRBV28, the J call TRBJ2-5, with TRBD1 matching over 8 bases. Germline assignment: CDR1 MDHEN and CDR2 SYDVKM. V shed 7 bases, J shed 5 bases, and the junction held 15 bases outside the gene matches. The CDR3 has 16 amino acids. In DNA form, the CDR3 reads TGTGCCAGCACCAACGGCGCAGGGGGCAGTTATGAGACCCAGTACTTC. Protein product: CASTNGAGGSYETQYF.

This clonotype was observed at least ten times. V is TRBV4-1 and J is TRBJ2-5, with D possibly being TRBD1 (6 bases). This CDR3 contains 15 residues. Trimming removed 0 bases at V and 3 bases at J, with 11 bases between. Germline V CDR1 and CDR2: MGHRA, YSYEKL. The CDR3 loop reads CASSQEGGTKETQYF. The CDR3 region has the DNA TGCGCCAGCAGCCAAGAAGGGGGTACGAAAGAGACCCAGTACTTC.

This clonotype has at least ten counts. In nucleotides, the CDR3 is TGCAGCGTTGAACTGGGCACAGATACGCAGTATTTT. The encoded protein is CSVELGTDTQYF. V gene TRBV29-1 combines with J gene TRBJ2-3; D is unresolved. CDR1 is SQVTM and CDR2 is ANQGSEA in the germline V gene. CDR3 length: 12 amino acids. Trimming pared 2 bases from V and 1 base from J, leaving 4 bases between.

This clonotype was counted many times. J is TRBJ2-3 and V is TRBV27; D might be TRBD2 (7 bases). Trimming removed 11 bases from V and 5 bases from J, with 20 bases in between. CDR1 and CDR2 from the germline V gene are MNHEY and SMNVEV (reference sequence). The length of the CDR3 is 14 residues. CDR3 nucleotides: TGTGCCTCCCAACGGGGAGGGGGGAAAGATACGCAGTATTTT. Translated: CASQRGGGKDTQYF.

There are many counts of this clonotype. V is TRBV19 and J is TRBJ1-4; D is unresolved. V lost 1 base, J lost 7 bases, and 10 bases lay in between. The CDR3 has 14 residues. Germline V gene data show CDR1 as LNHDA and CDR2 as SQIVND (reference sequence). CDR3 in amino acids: CASSIVGSGEKLFF. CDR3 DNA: TGTGCCAGTAGTATAGTAGGGAGTGGTGAAAAACTGTTTTTT. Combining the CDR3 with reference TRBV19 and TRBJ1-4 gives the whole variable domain DGGITQSPKYLFRKEGQNVTLSCEQNLNHDAMYWYRQDPGQGLRLIYYSQIVNDFQKGDIAEGYSVSREKKESFPLTVTSAQKNPTAFYLCASSIVGSGEKLFFGSGTQLSVL.

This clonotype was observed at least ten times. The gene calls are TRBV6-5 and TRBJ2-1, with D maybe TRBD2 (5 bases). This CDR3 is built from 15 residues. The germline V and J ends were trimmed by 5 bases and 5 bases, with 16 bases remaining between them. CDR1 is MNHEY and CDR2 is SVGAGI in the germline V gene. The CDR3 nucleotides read TGTGCCAGCAGTAGAGGGTACCATCTAAACAATGAGCAGTTCTTC. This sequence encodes CASSRGYHLNNEQFF.

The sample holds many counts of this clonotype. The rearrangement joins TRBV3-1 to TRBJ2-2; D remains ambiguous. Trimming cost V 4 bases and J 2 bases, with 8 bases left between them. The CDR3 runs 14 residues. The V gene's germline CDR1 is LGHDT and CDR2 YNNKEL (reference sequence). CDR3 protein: CASSLWVNTGELFF. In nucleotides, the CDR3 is TGTGCCAGCAGCCTCTGGGTTAACACCGGGGAGCTGTTTTTT.

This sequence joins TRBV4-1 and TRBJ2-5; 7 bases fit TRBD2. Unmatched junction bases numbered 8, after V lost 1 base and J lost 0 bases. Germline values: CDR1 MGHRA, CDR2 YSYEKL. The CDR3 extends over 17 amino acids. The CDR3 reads CASSQGRDYNYQETQYF. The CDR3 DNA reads TGCGCCAGCAGCCAAGGTCGGGACTACAACTACCAAGAGACCCAGTACTTC.

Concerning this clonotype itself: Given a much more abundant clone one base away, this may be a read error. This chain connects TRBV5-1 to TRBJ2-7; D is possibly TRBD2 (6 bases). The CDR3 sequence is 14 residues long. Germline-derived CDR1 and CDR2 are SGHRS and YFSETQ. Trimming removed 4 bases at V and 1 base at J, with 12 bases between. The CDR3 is CASSGGGTSYEQYV. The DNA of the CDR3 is TGCGCCAGCAGCGGAGGAGGGACTTCCTACGAGCAGTACGTC.

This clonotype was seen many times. The CDR3 here is CAWSGRRDTQYF. The CDR3 nucleotides read TGTGCCTGGAGTGGAAGGAGGGATACGCAGTATTTT. V is TRBV30 and J is TRBJ2-3, with a possible D match to TRBD2 (5 bases). The germline V gene encodes CDR1 GTSNPN and CDR2 SVGIG (reference sequence). V was pared by 1 base and J by 6 bases, with 8 bases between. The CDR3 totals 12 residues.

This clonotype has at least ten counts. The CDR3 nucleotides are TGTGCCAGCAGCTCCGGGACATTCTATGGCTACACCTTC. Translated: CASSSGTFYGYTF. The V gene is TRBV12-3 or TRBV12-4, the J gene TRBJ1-2; D is possibly TRBD1 (6 bases). CDR3 size: 13 residues. The ends were cut back, 6 bases at V and 4 bases at J, with 12 bases in the middle.

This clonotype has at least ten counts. This CDR3 is CASSLSRTGSSYEQYF. The CDR3 DNA sequence: TGTGCCAGCAGCTTATCAAGGACAGGTTCCTCCTACGAGCAGTACTTC. The V gene is TRBV7-8, the J gene TRBJ2-7; 7 bases are a match to TRBD1. CDR3 length: 16 residues. The germline V gene has CDR1 SGHVS and CDR2 FQNEAQ. With 2 bases clipped from V and 0 bases from J, the junction kept 7 bases outside the gene matches.

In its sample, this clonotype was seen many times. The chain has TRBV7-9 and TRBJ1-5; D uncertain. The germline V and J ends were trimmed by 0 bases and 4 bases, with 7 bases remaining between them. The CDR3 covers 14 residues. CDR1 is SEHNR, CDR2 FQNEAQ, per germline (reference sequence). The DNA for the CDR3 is TGTGCCAGCAGCTTAGCGCCCGGGAATCAGCCCCAGCATTTT. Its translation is CASSLAPGNQPQHF.

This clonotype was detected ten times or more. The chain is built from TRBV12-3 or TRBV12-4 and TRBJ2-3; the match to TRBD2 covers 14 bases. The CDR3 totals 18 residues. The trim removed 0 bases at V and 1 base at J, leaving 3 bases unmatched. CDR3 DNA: TGTGCCAGCAGTTTAGCGCCGGGACTAGCGGGGGGCACAGATACGCAGTATTTT. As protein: CASSLAPGLAGGTDTQYF.

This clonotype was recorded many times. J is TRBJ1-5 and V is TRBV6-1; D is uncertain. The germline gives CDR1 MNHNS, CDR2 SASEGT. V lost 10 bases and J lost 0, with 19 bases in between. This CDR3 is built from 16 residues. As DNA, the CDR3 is TGTGCCACCCAATATTCGATGGGATATAGCAATCAGCCCCAGCATTTT. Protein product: CATQYSMGYSNQPQHF.

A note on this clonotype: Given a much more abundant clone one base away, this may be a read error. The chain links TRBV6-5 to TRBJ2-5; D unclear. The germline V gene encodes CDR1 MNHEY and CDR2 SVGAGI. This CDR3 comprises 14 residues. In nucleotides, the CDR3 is TGTGCCAGCAGCCGATGGTCCGGGTCAGAGACCAAGTACTTC. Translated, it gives CASSRWSGSETKYF.

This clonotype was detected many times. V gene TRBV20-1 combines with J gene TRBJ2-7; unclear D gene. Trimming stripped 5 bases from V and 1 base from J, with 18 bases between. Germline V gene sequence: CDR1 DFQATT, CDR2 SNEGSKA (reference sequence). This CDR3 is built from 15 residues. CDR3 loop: CSAQTPKGFSYEQYF. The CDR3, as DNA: TGCAGTGCTCAAACCCCAAAGGGTTTTTCCTACGAGCAGTACTTC.

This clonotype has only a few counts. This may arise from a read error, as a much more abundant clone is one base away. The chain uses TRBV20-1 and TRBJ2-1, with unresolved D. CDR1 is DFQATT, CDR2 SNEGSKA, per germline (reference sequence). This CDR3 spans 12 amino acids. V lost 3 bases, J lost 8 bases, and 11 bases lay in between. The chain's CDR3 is CSASKKNHEQFF. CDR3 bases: TGCAGTGCTAGCAAGAAAAACCATGAGCAGTTCTTC.

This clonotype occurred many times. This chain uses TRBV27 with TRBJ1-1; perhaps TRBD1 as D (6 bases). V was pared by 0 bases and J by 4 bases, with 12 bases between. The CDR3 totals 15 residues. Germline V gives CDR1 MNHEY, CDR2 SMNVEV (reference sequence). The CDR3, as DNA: TGTGCCAGCAGTTTATCGACCGGGACAAGCACTGAAGCTTTCTTT. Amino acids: CASSLSTGTSTEAFF.

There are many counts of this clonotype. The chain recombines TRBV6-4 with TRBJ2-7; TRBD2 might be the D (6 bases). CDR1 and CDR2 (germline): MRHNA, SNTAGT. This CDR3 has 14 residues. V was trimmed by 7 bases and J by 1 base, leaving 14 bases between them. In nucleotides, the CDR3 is TGTGCCAGCACGTACTGGGCGGGGTCCTACGAGCAGTACTTC. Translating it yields CASTYWAGSYEQYF.

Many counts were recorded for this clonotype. The CDR3 is CASSQAGTPNEKLFF. CDR3 nucleotides: TGCGCCAGCAGCCAAGCCGGGACGCCTAATGAAAAACTGTTTTTT. The chain is built from TRBV4-1 and TRBJ1-4; tentatively, D is TRBD1 (5 bases). Germline lookup yields CDR1 MGHRA and CDR2 YSYEKL. Between the trimmed V and J ends, which lost 1 base and 3 bases, there was a span of 9 bases. The CDR3 consists of 15 residues.

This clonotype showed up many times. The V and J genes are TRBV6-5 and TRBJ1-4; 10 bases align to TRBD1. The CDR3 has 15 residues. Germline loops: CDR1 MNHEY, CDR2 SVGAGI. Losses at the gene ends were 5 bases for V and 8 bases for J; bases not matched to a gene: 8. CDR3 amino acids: CASSTDRGRREKLFF. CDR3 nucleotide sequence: TGTGCCAGCAGTACTGACAGGGGGCGGAGGGAAAAACTGTTTTTT.

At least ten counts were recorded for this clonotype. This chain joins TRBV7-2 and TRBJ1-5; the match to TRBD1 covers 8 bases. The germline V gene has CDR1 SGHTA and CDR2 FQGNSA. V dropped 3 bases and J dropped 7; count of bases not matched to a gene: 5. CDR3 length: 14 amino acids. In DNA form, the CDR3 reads TGTGCCAGCAGCTTCGGACAGGGCGGCCAGCCCCAGCATTTT. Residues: CASSFGQGGQPQHF.

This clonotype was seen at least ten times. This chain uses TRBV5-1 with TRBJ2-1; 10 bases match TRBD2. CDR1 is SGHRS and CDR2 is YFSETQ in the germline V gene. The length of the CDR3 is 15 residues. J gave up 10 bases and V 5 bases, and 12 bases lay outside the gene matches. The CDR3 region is CASRREAGGPREQFF. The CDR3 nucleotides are TGCGCCAGCAGACGCGAAGCGGGGGGGCCGAGGGAGCAGTTCTTC.

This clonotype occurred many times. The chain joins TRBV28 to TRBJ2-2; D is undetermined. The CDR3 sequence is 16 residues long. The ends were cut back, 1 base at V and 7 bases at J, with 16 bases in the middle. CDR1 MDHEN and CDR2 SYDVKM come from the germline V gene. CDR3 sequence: CASSLLSHRRFGELFF. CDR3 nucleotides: TGTGCCAGCAGTTTATTATCCCACCGACGTTTCGGGGAGCTGTTTTTT.